This section outlines one TCR beta chain sequence together with its context. Antigen specificity is unknown. The sample comes from a study of shared clonotypes between healthy human individuals. Study-wide context: The composition of the donors was two women and a few men aged 18 to 49.

General study findings and limits: All-four-donor shared clonotypes had higher generation probabilities than non-shared clonotypes did.

The authors loaded approximately 220 ng DNA, about 30,000 T cell genomes, into sorted-subset replicate PCRs. The data were produced by immunoSEQ multiplex PCR, yet TCRdb's version contains in-frame clones alone and is incomplete. The sample contains about 2.1 million clones, just over 90% of which appear only once. Germline V gene data show CDR1 as PRHDT and CDR2 as FYEKMQ (reference sequence). Trimming stripped 4 bases from V and 2 bases from J, with 6 bases between. This CDR3 region has 12 residues. CD45RO-negative, CCR7-positively selected cells formed the naive CD8 fraction, excluding terminally differentiated effector memory CD45RA+ cells.

The TCR sequence derives from a man aged 18 to 35 in good health. Some clones in this sample may be carry-over from other donors' samples. The sample comprised naive CD8+ T cells from PBMCs. The chain links TRBV13 to TRBJ2-7; D call uncertain. The CDR3 reads CASSSAAYEQYF. CDR3 nucleotide sequence: TGTGCCAGCAGCTCCGCCGCCTACGAGCAGTACTTC. The variable domain in full, with the rest retrieved from reference TRBV13 and TRBJ2-7, is AAGVIQSPRHLIKEKRETATLKCYPIPRHDTVYWYQQGPGQDPQFLISFYEKMQSDKGSIPDRFSAQQFSDYHSELNMSSLELGDSALYFCASSSAAYEQYFGPGTRLTVT.